The rows below give T cell receptor beta chains drawn from one sample of a study of blood T cell repertoires in COVID-19. Profiled with immunoSEQ multiplex PCR; TCRdb holds only in-frame clones, not every one. This sample yields some 270,000 clones, of which 75% to 90% are seen a single time; around 4.6% belongs to the top ten. What was sequenced was peripheral blood. Every receptor here comes from a middle-aged woman who had recovered from COVID-19. Each CDR3 is given with its conserved first and last residue. Fields, in order: V gene, D gene, CDR3 length, J gene, clone size, CDR3 DNA, CDR3 protein. D genes are given only for firm matches. Clone sizes are given selectively: once, few, many, or a class where the clone is expanded.

>TRBV2|.|13|TRBJ1-1|.
TGTGCCAGCAGTGAGCAGGGTGAAGGTGAAGCTTTCTTT
CASSEQGEGEAFF
>TRBV5-1|TRBD2|18|TRBJ2-2|.
TGCGCCAGCAGCTTGGTACTAGCGGGAGGGCCGGTCACCGGGGAGCTGTTTTTT
CASSLVLAGGPVTGELFF
>TRBV30|.|12|TRBJ2-1|.
TGTGCCTGGAGTAACGCGGGTAATGAGCAGTTCTTC
CAWSNAGNEQFF
>TRBV5-5|TRBD2|20|TRBJ2-6|.
TGTGCCAGCAGCTTGGCCTCCCGGACTAGCGGGGTTGGTGGGGCCAACGTCCTGACTTTC
CASSLASRTSGVGGANVLTF
>TRBV28|.|14|TRBJ1-2|.
TGTGCCAGCAGCTCCCGGACAGCTGTATATGGCTACACCTTC
CASSSRTAVYGYTF
>TRBV12-5|.|11|TRBJ2-3|.
TGTGCTAGTGGTCCCAGGGATACGCAGTATTTT
CASGPRDTQYF
>TRBV7-9|TRBD1|15|TRBJ2-5|.
TGTGCCAGCAGCCCAGGACAGGGGGCCTCGGAGACCCAGTACTTC
CASSPGQGASETQYF
>TRBV19|TRBD1|15|TRBJ1-2|.
TGTGCCAGTAGTGCTGCCGGGACAGCATTAACTGGCTACACCTTC
CASSAAGTALTGYTF
>TRBV12-3/TRBV12-4|TRBD1|11|TRBJ1-1|.
TGTGCCAGCAGTGACAGGGGGCTAGTCCGTTTT
CASSDRGLVRF
>TRBV11-2|.|15|TRBJ1-1|.
TGTGCCAGCAGCCCAGAGGTGGCGGTGAACACTGAAGCTTTCTTT
CASSPEVAVNTEAFF
>TRBV27|.|14|TRBJ1-2|once
TGTGCCAGCAGCTCTAAGACAAATGCTTATGGCTACACCTTC
CASSSKTNAYGYTF
>TRBV29-1|.|13|TRBJ1-5|.
TGCAGCGTCCTCGGACAGACTAATCAGCCCCAGCATTTT
CSVLGQTNQPQHF
>TRBV6-5|.|14|TRBJ1-1|.
TGTGCCAGCAGCACACAGGGTATAGGCACTGAAGCTTTCTTT
CASSTQGIGTEAFF
>TRBV18|.|13|TRBJ2-1|.
TGTGCCAGCTCGACAGGAGACGGACTTGAGCAGTTCTTC
CASSTGDGLEQFF
>TRBV24-1|.|13|TRBJ2-3|.
TGTGCCACCACTAGCACCGGCACAGATACGCAGTATTTT
CATTSTGTDTQYF
>TRBV6-2/TRBV6-3|.|20|TRBJ1-1|once
TGTGCCAGCAGCCCCAGAGCCCCTTTCGACAGATCGGTTATTAGGACTGAAGCTTTCTTT
CASSPRAPFDRSVIRTEAFF
>TRBV7-2|TRBD2|15|TRBJ2-1|.
TGTGCCAGCAGCTCCCACCTGGCGGGGGAGAATGAGCAGTTCTTC
CASSSHLAGENEQFF
>TRBV6-4|.|14|TRBJ2-3|.
TGTGCCAGCAGTGACTCGTCCGTTACAGATACGCAGTATTTT
CASSDSSVTDTQYF
>TRBV7-2|.|16|TRBJ2-5|.
TGTGCCAGCAGCTTAAACGGGGGAGGCGGATTTGAGACCCAGTACTTC
CASSLNGGGGFETQYF